These T cell receptor beta chains were read from a single sample in a study of CD8+ T cells in alopecia areata. The table came from immunoSEQ multiplex PCR; TCRdb's copy has only in-frame clones and leaves some out. The sample consists of fewer than 150,000 clones, around three fifths of them appearing once. Specimen: CD4+ T cells sorted from blood, collected at week 0. Source of these receptors: a human donor with alopecia areata. CDR3s include the opening cysteine and the closing phenylalanine or tryptophan. A D gene is named only where the DNA matches it firmly. Clone size, where shown, is once, few, many, or a class for clones that have expanded.

clone_size j_call d_call v_call cdr3_aa cdr3_nt
. TRBJ2-5 . TRBV7-7 CASSPDRKETQYF TGTGCCAGCAGCCCTGACAGGAAAGAGACCCAGTACTTC
. TRBJ2-2 TRBD2 TRBV15 CATSRGGGGELFF TGTGCCACCAGCAGAGGGGGGGGCGGGGAGCTGTTTTTT
. TRBJ2-5 . TRBV28 CASSLVRLRKTQYF TGTGCCAGCAGTTTGGTACGGCTTCGGAAGACCCAGTACTTC
. TRBJ2-5 TRBD2 TRBV11-2 CASSLELAGGYQETQYF TGTGCCAGCAGCTTAGAACTAGCGGGGGGGTACCAAGAGACCCAGTACTTC
. TRBJ2-5 TRBD2 TRBV6-6 CASSYGGLGETQYF TGTGCCAGCAGTTACGGAGGACTAGGAGAGACCCAGTACTTC
few TRBJ1-6 . TRBV18 CASSPTGNSYNSPLHF TGTGCCAGCTCACCCACAGGGAACTCCTATAATTCACCCCTCCACTTT
. TRBJ2-7 TRBD1 TRBV7-2 CASSPDRGREQYF TGTGCCAGCAGCCCAGACAGGGGGCGCGAGCAGTACTTC
. TRBJ2-7 . TRBV9 CASSVGTASYEQYF TGTGCCAGCAGCGTAGGGACTGCTTCCTACGAGCAGTACTTC
. TRBJ2-7 . TRBV7-2 CASSLSGNSYEQYF TGTGCCAGCAGCCTCTCCGGGAACTCCTACGAGCAGTACTTC
. TRBJ2-7 . TRBV7-2 CASSSSVEQYF TGTGCCAGCAGCTCTAGCGTCGAGCAGTACTTC
. TRBJ1-3 . TRBV7-2 CASSATVGGNTIYF TGTGCCAGCAGCGCGACAGTGGGCGGAAACACCATATATTTT
. TRBJ2-7 . TRBV6-5 CANPRGDISYEQYF TGTGCCAATCCGAGAGGGGACATCTCCTACGAGCAGTACTTC
. TRBJ2-5 . TRBV7-9 CASSLRGLGETQYF TGTGCCAGCAGCTTACGAGGGTTAGGCGAGACCCAGTACTTC
. TRBJ2-7 . TRBV6-5 CASSYSFDSSYEQYF TGTGCCAGCAGTTACTCGTTCGACAGCTCCTACGAGCAGTACTTC
. TRBJ2-3 TRBD2 TRBV25-1 CASSGGTSGFDTQYF TGTGCCAGCAGTGGCGGGACTAGCGGATTTGATACGCAGTATTTT
. TRBJ2-7 . TRBV28 CASISPGPDGYEQYF TGTGCCAGCATCAGCCCGGGACCCGACGGCTACGAGCAGTACTTC
. TRBJ1-4 . TRBV11-1 CASSLAPVATNEKLFF TGTGCCAGCAGCTTAGCGCCGGTTGCAACTAATGAAAAACTGTTTTTT
few TRBJ2-5 . TRBV5-1 CASSFSGAETQYF TGCGCCAGCAGCTTTAGCGGTGCGGAGACCCAGTACTTC
. TRBJ2-1 . TRBV30 CAWSVQGFSRPNNEQFF TGTGCCTGGAGTGTACAGGGCTTCTCCCGCCCTAACAATGAGCAGTTCTTC
few TRBJ2-3 . TRBV7-2 CASSPLREADTQYF TGTGCCAGCAGCCCCCTCCGAGAGGCAGATACGCAGTATTTT
. TRBJ1-1 . TRBV21-1 CASSNGPFPNTEAFF TGTGCCAGCAGCAACGGCCCTTTCCCGAACACTGAAGCTTTCTTT
. TRBJ1-4 TRBD1 TRBV7-9 CASSFGTGEEKLFF TGTGCCAGCAGCTTCGGGACAGGGGAAGAAAAACTGTTTTTT
. TRBJ1-1 . TRBV18 CASSPRGENTEAFF TGTGCCAGCTCACCACGGGGAGAGAACACTGAAGCTTTCTTT
. TRBJ2-3 TRBD1 TRBV27 CASARQGQSFTDTQYF TGTGCCAGCGCAAGACAGGGACAAAGCTTCACAGATACGCAGTATTTT
. TRBJ2-1 . TRBV5-4 CASSLNNEQFF TGTGCCAGCAGCCTGAACAATGAGCAGTTCTTC
. TRBJ1-2 . TRBV19 CASTRGNYGYTF TGTGCCAGTACCAGGGGAAACTATGGCTACACCTTC
. TRBJ2-5 TRBD1 TRBV4-2 CASSQGVDREETQYF TGTGCCAGCAGCCAAGGGGTGGACAGGGAAGAGACCCAGTACTTC
few TRBJ1-2 . TRBV10-3 CANRGGNYGYTF TGTGCCAACCGAGGAGGGAACTATGGCTACACCTTC
. TRBJ2-1 . TRBV4-3 CASSQGGGAYNEQFF TGCGCCAGCAGCCAAGGAGGAGGGGCCTACAATGAGCAGTTCTTC
many TRBJ1-4 . TRBV7-3 CASSFTQATNEKLFF TGTGCCAGCAGCTTTACACAGGCAACTAATGAAAAACTGTTTTTT
. TRBJ2-3 TRBD1 TRBV11-2 CASSSGAGGSTDTQYF TGTGCCAGCAGCTCGGGGGCAGGGGGCAGCACAGATACGCAGTATTTT
once TRBJ1-5 . TRBV6-5 CASRAQSNQPQHF TGTGCCAGCAGGGCACAGAGCAATCAGCCCCAGCATTTT
. TRBJ2-5 TRBD2 TRBV30 CAWSPGLTERETQYF TGTGCCTGGAGCCCGGGACTAACGGAGAGGGAGACCCAGTACTTC
. TRBJ1-4 . TRBV7-2 CASSTSQENEKLFF TGTGCCAGCAGCACCTCCCAGGAAAATGAAAAACTGTTTTTT
few TRBJ2-5 TRBD2 TRBV7-2 CASSLAPPADSGIGRETQYF TGTGCCAGCAGCTTAGCGCCCCCGGCGGATAGCGGGATAGGGAGAGAGACCCAGTACTTC
few TRBJ2-5 . TRBV29-1 CSVDKGPETQYF TGCAGCGTTGATAAGGGGCCAGAGACCCAGTACTTC
. TRBJ2-1 . TRBV6-5 CASRSGQSSYNEQFF TGTGCCAGCAGGTCGGGACAAAGCTCCTACAATGAGCAGTTCTTC
once TRBJ2-1 . TRBV5-1 CASSPQMGSYNEQFF TGCGCCAGCAGCCCGCAGATGGGGTCCTACAATGAGCAGTTCTTC
. TRBJ2-7 TRBD1 TRBV28 CASSSTGTGSPEQYF TGTGCCAGCAGTTCTACCGGGACAGGTTCCCCCGAGCAGTACTTC
few TRBJ2-3 . TRBV29-1 CSGRTSTDTQYF TGCAGCGGGCGGACAAGCACAGATACGCAGTATTTT
. TRBJ1-4 . TRBV18 CASSPGGGNEKLFF TGTGCCAGCTCACCAGGGGGCGGAAATGAAAAACTGTTTTTT
few TRBJ2-5 . TRBV10-3 CAISEFQETQYF TGTGCCATCAGTGAGTTTCAAGAGACCCAGTACTTC
few TRBJ2-2 TRBD1 TRBV19 CASKFYRGDPGELFF TGTGCCAGTAAATTTTACAGGGGAGACCCCGGGGAGCTGTTTTTT
few TRBJ2-7 . TRBV5-1 CASSVMGQGHEQYF TGCGCCAGCAGTGTGATGGGCCAGGGCCACGAGCAGTACTTC
. TRBJ1-1 TRBD1 TRBV2 CASSAQGALTEAFF TGTGCCAGCAGTGCCCAGGGGGCGCTGACTGAAGCTTTCTTT
few TRBJ1-2 . TRBV29-1 CSVEAGTGGYGYTF TGCAGCGTTGAAGCCGGGACTGGGGGCTATGGCTACACCTTC
. TRBJ2-7 . TRBV27 CASSLSAAWDYEQYF TGTGCCAGCAGTTTAAGTGCGGCCTGGGATTACGAGCAGTACTTC
. TRBJ1-1 . TRBV5-1 CASRRGAPKMNTEAFF TGCGCCAGCAGACGAGGGGCGCCAAAGATGAACACTGAAGCTTTCTTT
. TRBJ1-4 . TRBV11-2 CASTDLGAGEKLFF TGTGCCAGCACCGACTTGGGGGCGGGTGAAAAACTGTTTTTT
. TRBJ2-7 . TRBV9 CASSTHPSYEQYF TGTGCCAGCAGCACCCACCCGTCATACGAGCAGTACTTC